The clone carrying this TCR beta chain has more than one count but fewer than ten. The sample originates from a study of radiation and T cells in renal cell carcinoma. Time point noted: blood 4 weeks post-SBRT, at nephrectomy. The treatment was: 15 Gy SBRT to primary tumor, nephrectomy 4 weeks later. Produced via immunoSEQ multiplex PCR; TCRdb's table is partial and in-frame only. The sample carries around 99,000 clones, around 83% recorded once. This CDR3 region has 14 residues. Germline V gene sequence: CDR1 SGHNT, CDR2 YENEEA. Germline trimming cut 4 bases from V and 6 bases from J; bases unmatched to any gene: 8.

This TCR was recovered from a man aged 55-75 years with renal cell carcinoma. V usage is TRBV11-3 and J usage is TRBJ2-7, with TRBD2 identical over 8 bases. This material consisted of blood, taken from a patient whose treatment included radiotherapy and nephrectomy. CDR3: CASSSSSGSLEQYF. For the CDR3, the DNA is TGTGCCAGCAGCTCCTCAAGCGGGAGCCTCGAGCAGTACTTC.